The rows below give T cell receptor beta chains drawn from one sample of a study of T cells in Graves' hyperthyroidism and ophthalmopathy. Each CDR3 protein is one row after TCRdb ran MiXCR on the multiplex PCR reads. The repertoire holds a few hundred thousand distinct CDR3 sequences, with 15% to 20% as singletons. The specimen sequenced was blood. Every receptor here comes from a woman in her sixties or seventies with Graves' ophthalmopathy. CDR3s include the opening cysteine and the closing phenylalanine or tryptophan. The order of the fields is J gene, clone size, V gene, D gene, CDR3 protein, CDR3 DNA. D genes are given only for firm matches. Size is stated for part of the rows, as once, few or many counts, or as a class when the clone is expanded.

TRBJ2-7 few TRBV5-5 NA CASSLMWEATYEQYF TGTGCCAGCAGCTTGATGTGGGAGGCCACTTACGAGCAGTACTTC
TRBJ2-2 NA TRBV28 TRBD1 CASSPRTGLAGELFF TGTGCCAGCAGCCCGAGGACAGGGTTGGCCGGGGAGCTGTTTTTT
TRBJ2-5 many TRBV7-2 TRBD2 CASSYSGSGETQYF TGTGCCAGCAGCTATAGCGGGAGTGGAGAGACCCAGTACTTC
TRBJ2-3 many TRBV20-1 TRBD1 CSASGTGSTDTQYF TGCAGTGCTAGTGGGACAGGGTCCACAGATACGCAGTATTTT
TRBJ2-6 NA TRBV10-3 NA CAISEWGSLSGANVLTF TGTGCCATCAGTGAGTGGGGCAGCCTCTCTGGGGCCAACGTCCTGACTTTC
TRBJ2-3 many TRBV18 NA CASSPNRVGTDTQYF TGTGCCAGCTCACCAAACAGGGTAGGAACAGATACGCAGTATTTT
TRBJ2-3 many TRBV7-9 TRBD2 CASSSTLAGGISVTDTQYF TGTGCCAGCAGCTCAACTCTAGCGGGGGGCATATCCGTCACAGATACGCAGTATTTT
TRBJ2-1 NA TRBV5-1 TRBD2 CASSLGRGLAGGFVMDEQFF TGCGCCAGCAGCTTGGGTCGTGGACTAGCGGGAGGCTTCGTGATGGATGAGCAGTTCTTC
TRBJ2-3 many TRBV7-2 TRBD1 CASSRGQTSTDTQYF TGTGCCAGCAGCCGGGGACAGACGAGCACAGATACGCAGTATTTT
TRBJ1-2 few TRBV9 NA CASSVGPAYGYTF TGTGCCAGCAGCGTAGGGCCCGCCTATGGCTACACCTTC
TRBJ2-3 NA TRBV9 NA CASSDQGTDTQYF TGTGCCAGCAGCGACCAGGGCACAGATACGCAGTATTTT
TRBJ1-4 many TRBV27 TRBD1 CASSRQGSNEKLFF TGTGCCAGCAGCCGACAGGGAAGTAATGAAAAACTGTTTTTT
TRBJ2-7 many TRBV5-6 TRBD1 CASSAPDRGRYEQYF TGTGCCAGCAGCGCACCAGACAGGGGCCGTTACGAGCAGTACTTC
TRBJ2-1 NA TRBV7-2 TRBD2 CASSSTSGGRGNEQFF TGTGCCAGCAGCTCTACTAGCGGGGGGCGGGGCAATGAGCAGTTCTTC
TRBJ2-1 many TRBV7-2 NA CASSLAWTDYNEQFF TGTGCCAGCAGCTTAGCCTGGACAGATTACAATGAGCAGTTCTTC
TRBJ1-6 NA TRBV20-1 NA CSARDYSSSYNSPLHF TGCAGTGCTAGAGACTACTCGAGCTCCTATAATTCACCCCTCCACTTT
TRBJ2-7 few TRBV6-5 NA CASSSAGSWYEQYF TGTGCCAGCAGTTCGGCAGGGAGTTGGTACGAGCAGTACTTC
TRBJ2-7 many TRBV20-1 NA CSARDLGQSYEQYF TGCAGTGCTAGAGATCTAGGACAGTCCTACGAGCAGTACTTC
TRBJ2-1 many TRBV27 NA CASSRGGALANEQFF TGTGCCAGCAGTCGAGGGGGAGCCCTGGCAAATGAGCAGTTCTTC
TRBJ1-6 many TRBV7-2 NA CASSLSRHNSPLHF TGTGCCAGCAGCTTATCCAGACATAATTCACCCCTCCACTTT
TRBJ2-3 few TRBV20-1 NA CSGTGTTFTDTQYF TGCAGTGGTACAGGGACTACATTCACAGATACGCAGTATTTT
TRBJ1-2 many TRBV2 TRBD1 CASVGQDYGYTF TGTGCCAGCGTAGGACAGGACTATGGCTACACCTTC
TRBJ2-1 many TRBV3-1 TRBD2 CASSLGTSGSVAEQFF TGTGCCAGCAGCCTCGGGACTAGCGGGAGTGTGGCGGAGCAGTTCTTC
TRBJ2-3 many TRBV12-3/TRBV12-4 TRBD2 CASSTPLTSGGLTDTQYF TGTGCCAGCAGCACTCCCCTGACTAGCGGGGGACTCACAGATACGCAGTATTTT
TRBJ2-5 many TRBV7-7 NA CASSPPGIQETQYF TGTGCCAGCAGCCCCCCCGGAATCCAAGAGACCCAGTACTTC
TRBJ2-7 many TRBV7-6 NA CASSLVQGRREQYF TGTGCCAGCAGCTTAGTACAGGGTCGGCGCGAGCAGTACTTC
TRBJ2-5 few TRBV7-2 TRBD1 CASSPDRESKLETQYF TGTGCCAGCAGCCCCGACAGGGAGTCAAAGTTGGAGACCCAGTACTTC
TRBJ1-6 few TRBV7-2 NA CASSLGGAYNSPLHF TGTGCCAGCAGCTTAGGAGGAGCGTATAATTCACCCCTCCACTTT
TRBJ2-2 NA TRBV7-9 NA CASSLWDPDTGELFF TGTGCCAGCAGCTTATGGGACCCCGACACCGGGGAGCTGTTTTTT
TRBJ2-1 many TRBV20-1 TRBD2 CSAMGLAGAYNEQFF TGCAGTGCGATGGGCTTAGCGGGGGCCTACAATGAGCAGTTCTTC
TRBJ1-5 NA TRBV24-1 TRBD1 CATSDNRGQPQHF TGTGCCACCAGTGATAACAGGGGACAGCCCCAGCATTTT
TRBJ2-7 many TRBV6-1 NA CASSAAGTGEYF TGTGCCAGCAGTGCCGCCGGGACCGGAGAGTACTTC
TRBJ2-1 few TRBV9 TRBD2 CASSTLAGGRDRQFF TGTGCCAGCAGCACGCTAGCGGGAGGACGAGATAGGCAGTTCTTC
TRBJ1-1 few TRBV14 NA CASSQYSGVLNTEAFF TGTGCCAGCAGCCAATATAGTGGGGTATTGAACACTGAAGCTTTCTTT
TRBJ2-1 few TRBV24-1 NA CATSDSPIYNEQFF TGTGCCACCAGTGATTCCCCGATTTACAATGAGCAGTTCTTC